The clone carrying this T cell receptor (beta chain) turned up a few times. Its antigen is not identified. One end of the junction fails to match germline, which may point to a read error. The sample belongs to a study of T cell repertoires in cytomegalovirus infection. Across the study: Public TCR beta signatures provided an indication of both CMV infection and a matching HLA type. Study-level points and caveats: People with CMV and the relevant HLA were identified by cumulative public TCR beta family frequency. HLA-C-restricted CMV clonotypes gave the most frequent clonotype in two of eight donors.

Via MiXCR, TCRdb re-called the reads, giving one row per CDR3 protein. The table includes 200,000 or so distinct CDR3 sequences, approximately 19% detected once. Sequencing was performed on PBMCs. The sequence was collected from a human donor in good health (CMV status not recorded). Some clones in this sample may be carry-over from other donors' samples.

CDR3 sequence: CATSREWRDEQYF. In DNA, the CDR3 is TGTGCCACCAGCAGAGAATGGAGGGACGAGCAGTATTTC. The chain joins TRBV15 to TRBJ2-7, with a weak D call TRBD2 (6 bases). The V gene's germline CDR1 is LNHNV and CDR2 YYDKDF (reference sequence). This CDR3 is built from 13 residues.